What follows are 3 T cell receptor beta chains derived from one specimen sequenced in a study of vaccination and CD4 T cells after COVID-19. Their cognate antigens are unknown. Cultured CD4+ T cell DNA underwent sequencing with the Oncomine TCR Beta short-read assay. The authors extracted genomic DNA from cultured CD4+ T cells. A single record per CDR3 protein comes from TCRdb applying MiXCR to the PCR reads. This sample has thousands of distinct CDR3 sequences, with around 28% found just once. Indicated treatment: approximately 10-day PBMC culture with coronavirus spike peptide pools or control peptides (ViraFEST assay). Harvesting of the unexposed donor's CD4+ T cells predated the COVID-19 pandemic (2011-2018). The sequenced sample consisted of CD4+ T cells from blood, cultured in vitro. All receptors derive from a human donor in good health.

The DNA of the CDR3 is TGTGCCTGGAGTGTACAGGGGGTCACTGAAGCTTTCTTT. Translated: CAWSVQGVTEAFF. V and J are TRBV30 and TRBJ1-1, with TRBD1 matching 8 bases. Germline CDR1 and CDR2: GTSNPN and SVGIG (reference sequence). The CDR3 spans 13 residues. Unmatched junction bases numbered 1, after V lost 0 bases and J lost 4 bases. The whole variable domain, remainder taken from reference TRBV30 and TRBJ1-1, is SQTIHQWPATLVQPVGSPLSLECTVEGTSNPNLYWYRQAAGRGLQLLFYSVGIGQISSEVPQNLSASRPQDRQFILSSKKLLLSDSGFYLCAWSVQGVTEAFFGQGTRLTVV.

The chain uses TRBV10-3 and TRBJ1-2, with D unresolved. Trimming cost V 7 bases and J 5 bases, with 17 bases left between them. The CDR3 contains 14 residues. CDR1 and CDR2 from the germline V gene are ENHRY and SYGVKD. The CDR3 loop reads CAITQRQGGYGYTF. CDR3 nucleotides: TGTGCCATCACCCAGAGGCAAGGTGGGTATGGCTACACCTTC.

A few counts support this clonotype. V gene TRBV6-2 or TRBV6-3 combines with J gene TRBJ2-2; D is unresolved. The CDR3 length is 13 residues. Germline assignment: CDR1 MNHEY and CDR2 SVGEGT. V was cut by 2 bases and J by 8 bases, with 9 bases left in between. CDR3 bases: TGTGCCAGCAGTTACAAATTGTGGGGGGAGCTGTTTTTT. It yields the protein CASSYKLWGELFF.